The clone carrying this TCR beta chain appeared once. Its target is not known. Trimming shortened V by 8 bases and J by 4 bases, and 12 bases separated the two germline ends. The CDR3 spans 13 residues. Germline V gives CDR1 MNHEY, CDR2 SVGAGI. TCRdb keeps only in-frame clones here, not all; method: immunoSEQ multiplex PCR. The sample includes fewer than 130,000 clones, 80% to 95% seen only once; the top ten take approximately 2.7%. These data belong to a study of T cell responses to AZD1222 COVID-19 vaccine. Study findings and constraints: Donors were chiefly white British, with a greater number of females, and clonal diversity was perhaps underestimated. Scientists sampled the repertoires only once the peak T cell response had passed. Targets within unmutated variant regions were reportedly found for nearly half of spike-specific TCRs.

Here the sequenced sample was peripheral blood, taken 28 days after the second AZD1222 dose. This receptor was taken from an adult who received the AZD1222 COVID-19 vaccine. The rearrangement links TRBV6-5 to TRBJ1-5, with D possibly TRBD1 on 5 matching bases. The CDR3 DNA sequence: TGTGCCAGCGGAAGGGGCTTTAATCAGCCCCAGCATTTT. This translates into CASGRGFNQPQHF.